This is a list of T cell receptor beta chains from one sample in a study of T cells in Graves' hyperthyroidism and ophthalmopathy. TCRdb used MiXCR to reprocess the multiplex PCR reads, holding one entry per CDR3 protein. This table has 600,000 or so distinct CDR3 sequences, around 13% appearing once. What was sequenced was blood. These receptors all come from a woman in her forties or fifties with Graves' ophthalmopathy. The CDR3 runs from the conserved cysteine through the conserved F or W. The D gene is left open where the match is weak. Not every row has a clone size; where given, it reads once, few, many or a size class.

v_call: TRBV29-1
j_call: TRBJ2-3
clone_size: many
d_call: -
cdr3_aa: CSVTGRHTDTQYF
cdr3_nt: TGCAGCGTCACGGGGAGGCACACAGATACGCAGTATTTT

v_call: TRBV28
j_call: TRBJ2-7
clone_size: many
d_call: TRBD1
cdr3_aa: CASSLRTTRTGGDEQYF
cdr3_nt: TGTGCCAGCAGCTTACGAACAACCCGGACAGGGGGAGACGAGCAGTACTTC

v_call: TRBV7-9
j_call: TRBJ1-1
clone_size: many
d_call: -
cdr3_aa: CASSLAHIDLNTEAFF
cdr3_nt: TGTGCCAGCAGCTTAGCGCATATAGATCTGAACACTGAAGCTTTCTTT

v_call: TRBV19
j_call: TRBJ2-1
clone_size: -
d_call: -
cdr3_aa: CASSIHGEQFF
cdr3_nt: TGTGCCAGTAGTATTCACGGCGAGCAGTTCTTC

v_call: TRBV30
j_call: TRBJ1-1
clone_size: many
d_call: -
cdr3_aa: CAWSEGNMNTEAFF
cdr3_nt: TGTGCCTGGAGTGAGGGAAACATGAACACTGAAGCTTTCTTT

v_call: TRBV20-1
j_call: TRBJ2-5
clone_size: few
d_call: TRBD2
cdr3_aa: CSAKVGGQETQYF
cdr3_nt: TGCAGTGCTAAAGTGGGAGGGCAAGAGACCCAGTACTTC

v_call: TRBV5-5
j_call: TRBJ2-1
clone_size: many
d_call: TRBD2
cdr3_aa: CASSLALAEYNEQFF
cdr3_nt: TGTGCCAGCAGCTTGGCACTAGCGGAGTACAATGAGCAGTTCTTC

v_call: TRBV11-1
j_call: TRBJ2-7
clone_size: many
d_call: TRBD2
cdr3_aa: CASSLGGSFEQYF
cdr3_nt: TGTGCCAGCAGCTTGGGAGGGTCGTTCGAGCAGTACTTC

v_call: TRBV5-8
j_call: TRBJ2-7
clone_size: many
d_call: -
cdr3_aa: CASMAGTSYEQYF
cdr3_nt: TGTGCCAGCATGGCAGGAACCTCCTACGAGCAGTACTTC

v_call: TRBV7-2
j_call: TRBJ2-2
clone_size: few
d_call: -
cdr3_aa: CASSPMLPGELFF
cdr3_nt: TGTGCCAGCAGCCCCATGCTGCCCGGGGAGCTGTTTTTT

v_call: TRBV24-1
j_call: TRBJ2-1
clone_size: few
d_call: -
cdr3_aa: CATSATPYNEQFF
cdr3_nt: TGTGCCACCAGTGCAACCCCCTACAATGAGCAGTTCTTC

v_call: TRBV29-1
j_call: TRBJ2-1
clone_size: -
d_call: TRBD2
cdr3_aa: CSVRISGGSYNEQFF
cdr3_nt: TGCAGCGTGCGGATTAGCGGGGGGTCCTACAATGAGCAGTTCTTC